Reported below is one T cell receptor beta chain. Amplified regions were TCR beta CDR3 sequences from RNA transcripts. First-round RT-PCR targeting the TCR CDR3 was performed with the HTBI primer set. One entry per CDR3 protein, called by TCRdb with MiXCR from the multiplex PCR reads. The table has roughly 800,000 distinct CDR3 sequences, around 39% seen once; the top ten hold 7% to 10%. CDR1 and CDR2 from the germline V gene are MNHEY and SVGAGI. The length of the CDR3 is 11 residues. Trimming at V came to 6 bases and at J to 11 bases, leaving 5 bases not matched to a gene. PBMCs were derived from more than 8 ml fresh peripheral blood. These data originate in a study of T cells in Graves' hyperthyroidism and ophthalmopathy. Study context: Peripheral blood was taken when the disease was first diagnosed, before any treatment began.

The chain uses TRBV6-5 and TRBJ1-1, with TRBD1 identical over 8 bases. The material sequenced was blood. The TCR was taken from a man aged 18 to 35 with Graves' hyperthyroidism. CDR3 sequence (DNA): TGTGCCAGCAGGACAGGGGTCGCGGCTTTCTTT. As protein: CASRTGVAAFF.